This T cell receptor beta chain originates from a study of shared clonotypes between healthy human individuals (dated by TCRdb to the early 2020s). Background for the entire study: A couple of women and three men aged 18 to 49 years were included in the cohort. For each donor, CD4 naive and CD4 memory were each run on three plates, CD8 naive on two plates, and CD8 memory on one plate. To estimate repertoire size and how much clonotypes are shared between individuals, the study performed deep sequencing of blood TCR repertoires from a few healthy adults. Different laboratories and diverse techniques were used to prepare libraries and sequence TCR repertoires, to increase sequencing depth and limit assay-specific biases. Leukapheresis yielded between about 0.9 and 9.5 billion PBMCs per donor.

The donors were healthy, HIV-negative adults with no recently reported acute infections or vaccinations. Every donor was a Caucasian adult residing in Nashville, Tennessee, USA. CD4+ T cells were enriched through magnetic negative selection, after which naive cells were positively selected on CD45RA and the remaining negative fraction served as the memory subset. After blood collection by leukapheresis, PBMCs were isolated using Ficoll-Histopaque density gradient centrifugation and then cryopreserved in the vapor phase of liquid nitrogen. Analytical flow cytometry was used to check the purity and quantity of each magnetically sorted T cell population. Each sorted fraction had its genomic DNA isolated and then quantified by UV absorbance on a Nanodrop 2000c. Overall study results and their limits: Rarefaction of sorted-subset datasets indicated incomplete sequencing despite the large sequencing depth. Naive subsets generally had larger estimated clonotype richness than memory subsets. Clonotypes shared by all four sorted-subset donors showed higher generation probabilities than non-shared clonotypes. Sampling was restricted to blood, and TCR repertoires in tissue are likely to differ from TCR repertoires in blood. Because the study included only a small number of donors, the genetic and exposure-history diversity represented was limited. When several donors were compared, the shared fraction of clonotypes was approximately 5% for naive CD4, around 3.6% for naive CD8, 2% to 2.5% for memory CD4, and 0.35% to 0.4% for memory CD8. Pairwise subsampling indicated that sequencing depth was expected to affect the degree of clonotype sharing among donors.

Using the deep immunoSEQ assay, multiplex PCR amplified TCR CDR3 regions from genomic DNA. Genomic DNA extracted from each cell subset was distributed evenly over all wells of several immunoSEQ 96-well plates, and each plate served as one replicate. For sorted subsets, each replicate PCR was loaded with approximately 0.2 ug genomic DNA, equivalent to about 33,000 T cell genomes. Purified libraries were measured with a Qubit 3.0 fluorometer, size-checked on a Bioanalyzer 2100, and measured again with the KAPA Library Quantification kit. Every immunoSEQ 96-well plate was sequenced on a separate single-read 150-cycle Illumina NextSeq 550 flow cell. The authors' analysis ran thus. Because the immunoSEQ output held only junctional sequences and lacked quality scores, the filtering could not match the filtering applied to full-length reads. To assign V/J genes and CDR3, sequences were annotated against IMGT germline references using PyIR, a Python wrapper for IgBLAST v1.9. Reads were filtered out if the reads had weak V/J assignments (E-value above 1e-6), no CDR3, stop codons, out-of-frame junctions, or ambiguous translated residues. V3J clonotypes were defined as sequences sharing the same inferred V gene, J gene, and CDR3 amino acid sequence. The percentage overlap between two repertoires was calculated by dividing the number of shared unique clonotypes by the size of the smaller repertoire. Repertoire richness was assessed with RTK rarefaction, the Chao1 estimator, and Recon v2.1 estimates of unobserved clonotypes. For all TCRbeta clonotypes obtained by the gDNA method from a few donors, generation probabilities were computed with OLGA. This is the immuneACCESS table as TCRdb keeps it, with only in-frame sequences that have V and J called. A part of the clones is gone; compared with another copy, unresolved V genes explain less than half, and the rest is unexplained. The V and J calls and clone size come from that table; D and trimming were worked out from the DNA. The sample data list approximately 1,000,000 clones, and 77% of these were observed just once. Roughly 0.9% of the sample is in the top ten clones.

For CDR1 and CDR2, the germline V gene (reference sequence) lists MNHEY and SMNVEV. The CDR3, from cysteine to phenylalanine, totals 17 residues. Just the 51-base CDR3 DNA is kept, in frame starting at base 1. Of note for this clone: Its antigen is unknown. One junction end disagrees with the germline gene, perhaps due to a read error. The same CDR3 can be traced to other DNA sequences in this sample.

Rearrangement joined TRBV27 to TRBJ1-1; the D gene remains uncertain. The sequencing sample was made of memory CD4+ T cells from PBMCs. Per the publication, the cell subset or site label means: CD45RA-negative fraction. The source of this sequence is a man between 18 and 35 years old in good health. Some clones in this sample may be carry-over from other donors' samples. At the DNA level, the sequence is TGTGCCAGCAGTTTATCCAAATTAACCCGTGAGAACACTGAAGCCTTCTTT. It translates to CASSLSKLTRENTEAFF.